A selection of T cell receptor beta chains follows, all from one sample in a study of blood T cell repertoires in COVID-19. Sequencing used immunoSEQ multiplex PCR; TCRdb keeps in-frame clones, though not all of them. The sample yields roughly 150,000 clones, 80% to 85% seen once. Sequencing was carried out using PBMCs or T cells enriched from blood (not recorded which). All receptors derive from a woman between 45 and 60 years old who had recovered from COVID-19. CDR3s include the opening cysteine and the closing phenylalanine or tryptophan. The D gene is left open where the match is weak. Clone size is given for some rows only: seen once, a few or many times, or a class if the clone is expanded.

V gene	D gene	clone size	J gene	CDR3 protein	CDR3 DNA
TRBV9	TRBD2	once	TRBJ2-5	CASSFGTSGVGLETQYF	TGTGCCAGCAGCTTCGGGACTAGCGGAGTCGGACTGGAGACCCAGTACTTC
TRBV19	.	few	TRBJ2-5	CASSMGQTKETQYF	TGTGCCAGTAGTATGGGGCAGACCAAAGAGACCCAGTACTTC
TRBV6-1	.	once	TRBJ1-1	CASSDTVEAFF	TGTGCCAGCAGTGACACGGTAGAAGCTTTCTTT
TRBV12-3/TRBV12-4	.	few	TRBJ1-1	CASSLQNTEAFF	TGTGCCAGCAGTTTACAGAACACTGAAGCTTTCTTT
TRBV28	TRBD1	.	TRBJ2-5	CASSPPGTAQETQYF	TGTGCCAGCAGTCCTCCCGGGACAGCTCAAGAGACCCAGTACTTC
TRBV7-8	.	.	TRBJ1-5	CASSLGGGGGSNQPQHF	TGTGCCAGCAGCTTAGGGGGGGGAGGAGGCAGCAATCAGCCCCAGCATTTT
TRBV5-1	.	.	TRBJ2-7	CASSLARGVGSEQYF	TGCGCCAGCAGCTTGGCGCGCGGGGTTGGGTCTGAGCAGTACTTC
TRBV5-1	TRBD2	.	TRBJ2-7	CASSQGTSGKGEQYF	TGCGCCAGCAGCCAGGGGACTAGCGGGAAGGGCGAGCAGTACTTC
TRBV11-2	.	.	TRBJ1-2	CASSLTRGASGYTF	TGTGCCAGCAGCTTGACCCGGGGGGCGAGCGGCTACACCTTC
TRBV2	.	.	TRBJ1-2	CASSLTTTNYGYTF	TGTGCCAGCAGTTTGACAACAACTAACTATGGCTACACCTTC
TRBV7-8	TRBD1	.	TRBJ2-4	CASIGTGENIQYF	TGTGCCAGCATCGGGACAGGGGAGAACATTCAGTACTTC
TRBV2	.	.	TRBJ1-4	CASSIFSGSNEKLFF	TGTGCCAGCAGCATATTCTCAGGGTCTAATGAAAAACTGTTTTTT
TRBV3-1/TRBV3-2	.	.	TRBJ2-2	CASSQARQTNTGELFF	TGTGCCAGCAGCCAAGCCAGACAGACGAACACCGGGGAGCTGTTTTTT
TRBV5-1	TRBD1	few	TRBJ1-1	CASSLGGTANTEAFF	TGCGCCAGCAGCTTGGGTGGGACAGCAAACACTGAAGCTTTCTTT
TRBV3-1/TRBV3-2	TRBD2	.	TRBJ2-4	CASSQKGASGEKYF	TGTGCCAGCAGCCAAAAGGGGGCTAGCGGGGAGAAGTACTTC
TRBV27	TRBD2	.	TRBJ2-7	CASRGFSGTRSYEQYF	TGTGCCAGCAGAGGATTTTCCGGGACTAGGAGCTACGAGCAGTACTTC
TRBV21-1	.	.	TRBJ1-2	CASSEGRHYGYTF	TGTGCCAGCAGCGAGGGCAGACACTATGGCTACACCTTC
TRBV19	.	.	TRBJ1-6	CASQIGRTAPLHF	TGTGCCAGCCAAATCGGGCGGACAGCACCCCTCCACTTT
TRBV19	TRBD1	.	TRBJ1-3	CARSGQGRNTIYF	TGTGCCAGATCCGGACAGGGTAGAAACACCATATATTTT
TRBV5-6	TRBD1	.	TRBJ1-2	CASTHRQGVRYGYTF	TGTGCCAGCACCCACCGACAGGGTGTAAGGTATGGCTACACCTTC
TRBV29-1	.	.	TRBJ1-2	CSVQGWGYTF	TGCAGCGTTCAGGGCTGGGGCTACACCTTC
TRBV2	.	.	TRBJ2-7	CASRNQGLTGEQYF	TGTGCCAGCAGGAATCAGGGCTTGACGGGCGAGCAGTACTTC
TRBV3-1/TRBV3-2	TRBD1	.	TRBJ2-7	CASSLGTAYEQYF	TGTGCCAGCAGCCTCGGGACAGCCTACGAGCAGTACTTC
TRBV28	TRBD1	.	TRBJ1-5	CATWDRNQPQHF	TGTGCCACTTGGGACAGGAATCAGCCCCAGCATTTT
TRBV28	.	.	TRBJ2-1	CASRGRRTNNEQFF	TGTGCCAGCAGGGGGCGACGTACCAACAATGAGCAGTTCTTC
TRBV10-3	TRBD1	.	TRBJ1-1	CAISEDRVNGPTEAFF	TGTGCCATCAGTGAGGACAGGGTGAATGGGCCGACTGAAGCTTTCTTT
TRBV7-9	TRBD1	.	TRBJ1-6	CASSLGGQGNSPLHF	TGTGCCAGCAGCTTAGGGGGACAGGGCAATTCACCCCTCCACTTT
TRBV5-4	.	.	TRBJ2-2	CASSQGGSGGPTGELFF	TGTGCCAGCAGCCAGGGGGGATCTGGAGGGCCCACCGGGGAGCTGTTTTTT
TRBV27	TRBD1	.	TRBJ1-5	CASALGGQGSNQPQHF	TGTGCCAGCGCTTTAGGGGGACAGGGGAGCAATCAGCCCCAGCATTTT
TRBV7-8	.	.	TRBJ1-1	CASSSSFQQMNTEAFF	TGTGCCAGCAGCTCAAGTTTTCAACAGATGAACACTGAAGCTTTCTTT
TRBV7-9	.	.	TRBJ2-3	CASSLASPGTTDTQYF	TGTGCCAGCAGCTTAGCCTCTCCGGGAACCACAGATACGCAGTATTTT
TRBV11-2	TRBD2	.	TRBJ2-1	CASSLGLAGADEQFF	TGTGCCAGCAGCTTAGGGCTAGCGGGGGCTGATGAGCAGTTCTTC
TRBV16	.	.	TRBJ2-3	CASSQGQSHTDTQYF	TGTGCCAGCAGCCAAGGGCAGTCTCACACAGATACGCAGTATTTT
TRBV11-1	TRBD1	.	TRBJ2-7	CASSQGQGRDEQYF	TGTGCCAGCAGCCAGGGACAGGGTAGGGACGAGCAGTACTTC
TRBV5-1	.	.	TRBJ2-1	CASKPSPRDSYNEQFF	TGCGCCAGCAAACCCTCCCCGAGGGACTCCTACAATGAGCAGTTCTTC
TRBV5-5	.	.	TRBJ2-3	CASRVGGTDTQYF	TGTGCCAGCAGGGTCGGTGGCACAGATACGCAGTATTTT
TRBV2	.	.	TRBJ2-1	CASSRDLILF	TGTGCCAGCAGCCGGGACTTGATTCTCTTC
TRBV5-1	TRBD2	.	TRBJ2-2	CASGPVEGGRIGELFF	TGCGCCAGCGGCCCCGTCGAGGGCGGGAGGATTGGGGAGCTGTTTTTT
TRBV7-6	.	.	TRBJ2-5	CASSLASVYQETQYF	TGTGCCAGCAGCTTAGCCTCGGTCTACCAAGAGACCCAGTACTTC
TRBV18	TRBD1	.	TRBJ1-1	CASSGQGGITEAFF	TGTGCCAGCTCTGGACAGGGGGGAATCACTGAAGCTTTCTTT
TRBV5-1	TRBD1	.	TRBJ2-1	CASSYGQGVVAYNEQFF	TGCGCCAGCAGCTACGGACAGGGGGTCGTCGCCTACAATGAGCAGTTCTTC
TRBV5-1	.	.	TRBJ2-3	CASSLDGGLVPDTQYF	TGCGCCAGCAGCTTGGATGGCGGATTGGTCCCAGATACGCAGTATTTT
TRBV6-5	.	.	TRBJ1-3	CASSWSGQSSGNTIYF	TGTGCCAGCAGTTGGTCGGGTCAGAGCTCTGGAAACACCATATATTTT
TRBV3-1/TRBV3-2	TRBD1	.	TRBJ2-2	CASSLGQGSNTGELFF	TGTGCCAGCAGCCTTGGACAGGGGTCGAACACCGGGGAGCTGTTTTTT
TRBV18	.	.	TRBJ1-1	CASSPASGQGNTEAFF	TGTGCCAGCTCACCCGCGTCGGGCCAGGGGAACACTGAAGCTTTCTTT
TRBV19	.	.	TRBJ2-3	CASSIGIERADTQYF	TGTGCCAGTAGTATAGGGATTGAGAGGGCAGATACGCAGTATTTT
TRBV12-3/TRBV12-4	.	.	TRBJ1-2	CASSLLQVGGYTF	TGTGCCAGCAGTTTACTGCAGGTTGGCGGCTACACCTTC
TRBV10-3	TRBD1	.	TRBJ1-3	CAISESRQGITGNTIYF	TGTGCCATCAGTGAGTCTAGACAGGGGATCACTGGAAACACCATATATTTT
TRBV5-6	.	.	TRBJ1-5	CASSLYSGGIQPQHF	TGTGCCAGCAGCTTGTATTCCGGAGGGATTCAGCCCCAGCATTTT
TRBV7-2	TRBD2	.	TRBJ2-4	CASSLETSALLAKNIQYF	TGTGCCAGCAGCTTAGAGACTAGCGCCCTTCTAGCCAAAAACATTCAGTACTTC
TRBV11-3	.	.	TRBJ1-2	CASSPTTRQFYTF	TGTGCCAGCAGCCCAACAACGCGACAGTTCTACACCTTC
TRBV6-5	TRBD1	.	TRBJ1-1	CASSYRQGGLEAFF	TGTGCCAGCAGTTATCGACAGGGCGGGCTGGAAGCTTTCTTT
TRBV28	.	.	TRBJ2-5	CASSDVGGEETQYF	TGTGCCAGCAGTGACGTAGGAGGGGAGGAGACCCAGTACTTC
TRBV6-5	.	.	TRBJ2-3	CASRNQPIGGQYF	TGTGCCAGCAGAAACCAACCCATCGGAGGGCAGTATTTT
TRBV6-5	.	.	TRBJ1-1	CASSYSIRNTEAFF	TGTGCCAGCAGTTACTCCATCAGGAACACTGAAGCTTTCTTT
TRBV11-2	TRBD1	once	TRBJ2-6	CASSSRGSGANVLTF	TGTGCCAGCAGCTCCAGGGGGTCTGGGGCCAACGTCCTGACTTTC
TRBV4-2	.	once	TRBJ1-1	CASSQEAANTEAFF	TGTGCCAGCAGCCAAGAAGCGGCGAACACTGAAGCTTTCTTT
TRBV3-1/TRBV3-2	TRBD1	.	TRBJ2-7	CASSRQGDRGHYEQYF	TGTGCCAGCAGCCGACAAGGGGACAGGGGGCACTACGAGCAGTACTTC
TRBV9	TRBD1	.	TRBJ2-1	CASSVARGYNEQFF	TGTGCCAGCAGCGTCGCCAGGGGGTACAATGAGCAGTTCTTC
TRBV6-2/TRBV6-3	TRBD1	.	TRBJ2-7	CASSSGDRGLYEQYF	TGTGCCAGCAGTTCCGGGGACAGGGGGCTTTACGAGCAGTACTTC